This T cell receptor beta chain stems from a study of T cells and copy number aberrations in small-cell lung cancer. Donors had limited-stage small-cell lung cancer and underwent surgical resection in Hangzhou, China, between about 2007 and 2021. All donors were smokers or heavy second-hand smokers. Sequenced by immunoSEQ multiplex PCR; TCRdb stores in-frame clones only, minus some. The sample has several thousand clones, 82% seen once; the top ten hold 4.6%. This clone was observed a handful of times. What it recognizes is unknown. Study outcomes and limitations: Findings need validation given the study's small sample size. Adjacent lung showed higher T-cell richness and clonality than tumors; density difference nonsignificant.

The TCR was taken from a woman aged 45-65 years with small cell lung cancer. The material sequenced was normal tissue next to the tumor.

The CDR3 here is CASSTQQTEAFF. Here the CDR3 DNA reads TGTGCCAGTAGTACGCAGCAGACTGAAGCTTTCTTT. V and J are TRBV19 and TRBJ1-1; D is uncertain. Deletions cut 4 bases from V and 5 bases from J, with 8 bases between. Germline V gene lookup returns CDR1 LNHDA and CDR2 SQIVND (reference sequence). The CDR3 has 12 residues.